The present entry profiles one T cell receptor beta chain with its context. Only a few counts were recorded for this clonotype. Its antigen target is currently unknown. Nothing much larger sits one base from this clone, and base qualities are not available. This sample was included in a study of regulatory T cells in long-lasting Graves disease (dated by TCRdb to the early 2020s). Background on the whole study: Patients with newly diagnosed Graves' disease had been on antithyroid drugs for under 3 months. Persistent Graves' disease patients were compared with newly diagnosed Graves' disease patients by peripheral blood TCR sequencing and RNA sequencing. A total of some 35 samples underwent TCR sequencing: around 13 from persistent and roughly 20 from newly diagnosed Graves' disease patients. The study was conducted in China and was registered as a clinical trial.

This sample's time point label indicates: newly diagnosed GD, antithyroid drugs for less than 3 months. For both TCR sequencing and RNA sequencing, RNA was extracted from PBMCs using TRIzol. The diagnosis of Graves' disease was made according to American Thyroid Association guidelines. The patients came from an endocrinology department in Xi'an, China. Each patient gave approximately 9.7 milliliters of peripheral blood, collected in an EDTA anticoagulant tube. PBMCs were isolated by Ficoll Paque Plus density gradient separation without further T cell sorting. An Agilent 2100 Bioanalyzer and agarose gel were used to check RNA quality, and a NanoDrop 2000 was used to measure RNA concentration. The CDR3 covers 14 residues, taking in both the cysteine and the phenylalanine. Solely the CDR3 DNA is kept, with 42 bases framed from the first base. V has 3 bases trimmed and J has 0 bases trimmed; junction bases matching no gene number 2. CDR1 is given as SQVTM and CDR2 as ANQGSEA, both from the germline V gene.

What the authors observed across the whole study: Compared with newly diagnosed patients, patients with persistent Graves' disease had lower TCR Shannon entropy and fewer highly expanded clones, which suggests clonal expansion. As a limitation, the authors acknowledged that the small sample size may reduce accuracy. Sequencing and analysis were limited to the TCR beta chain. Persistent disease showed preferential use of TRBV28, TRBJ1-2 and TRBJ2-5, whereas newly diagnosed disease favored TRBV20-1 and TRBJ2-1. More public clonotypes were shared among persistent patients (roughly 2,700) than among newly diagnosed patients (roughly 1,000). Because the primary lesion, thyroid tissue, could not be accessed, the study looked at peripheral blood alone.

Preparation of the library involved multiplex PCR. Instrument used: Illumina HiSeq 4000. CDR3 regions were amplified by Arm-PCR with iRepertoire HTBI primers to construct TCR beta libraries. PCR products were gel purified before sequencing. The paper's data handling went like this. Gene usage analysis of CDR3 amino acid clonotypes relied on the roughly 67 TRBV and 13 to 15 TRBJ segments identified across samples. Filtered high-quality paired reads were merged into contigs using COPE and FqMerger. BLAST was used to align contigs to IMGT TRBV, TRBD and TRBJ reference genes, and CDR3 was defined according to IMGT. Highly expanded clones were defined as clonotypes with a frequency above 0.1%. Repertoire diversity was measured by Shannon entropy, and V-J evenness by the Gini coefficient. Public clonotypes were defined as clonotypes shared by more than one individual. In-frame beta chains were kept once TCRdb had trimmed the public reads at Q25 with fastp and called clones with MiXCR. CDR3 protein duplicates are merged, each entry listing the most common genes and DNA. For this entry, the V and J calls and clone size follow TCRdb and not the study's own pipeline. The sample table shows around 480,000 distinct CDR3 sequences, and 15% to 20% are seen once. In total, the top ten clones hold more than 9% of the sample.

The data also belong to a second study, concerning T cells in Graves' hyperthyroidism and ophthalmopathy. As described in the second report: Stable Graves' hyperthyroidism was defined as no progression to ophthalmopathy during 18 months of follow-up. The hyperthyroidism patients were between 18 and 65 years old and newly diagnosed, with a disease duration of less than 2 months. Any patient with an uncontrolled infection, another autoimmune disease, pregnancy or lactation was excluded. Diagnoses relied on clinical symptoms, serum thyroxine and TRAb, thyroid ultrasound and orbital computed tomography. For the first round of RT-PCR on the TCR CDR3, the HTBI primer set was used together with the Qiagen OneStep RT-PCR kit. Most expanded thyroid clonotypes (frequency above 0.001) were also detected in blood, a finding suggesting that blood repertoires may reflect thyroid immune responses. In cross-validation, a model built on a 13 V-J signature told ophthalmopathy apart from stable hyperthyroidism with 87.88% sensitivity and 81% to 82% specificity, and in testing the same model reached 80%/75%. In validation, progression to ophthalmopathy was predicted by the model with roughly 71% sensitivity and roughly 72% specificity, a median of 6.5 months before onset. To identify TCR V-J signatures that set the groups apart, the researchers used a discovery cohort of 90 to 100 patients, made up of roughly 45 with Graves' ophthalmopathy and some 60 with stable Graves' hyperthyroidism. Prospective prediction of ophthalmopathy was tested in an independent validation cohort consisting of 18 to 20 hyperthyroidism patients and approximately 16 patients who later progressed to ophthalmopathy. The roughly 100 discovery patients were divided at random into training and test sets in a 7:3 ratio. Thyroid tissue and blood T-cell repertoires from about six Graves' hyperthyroidism patients were also compared in the study. After blood sampling, hyperthyroidism patients were treated with methimazole at a starting dose of 30 mg daily, and ophthalmopathy patients were treated with high-dose intravenous methylprednisolone. A second multiplex PCR round built the libraries, followed by size selection and purification. The libraries were sequenced on an Illumina HiSeq2000 using paired-end 100 bp reads. SOAPnuke was used to process the raw data, removing reads that contained adapters or uncalled bases, had a mean Phred below 15, or lacked an exact match to the constant primer or identifier. High-quality paired reads were merged using COPE v1.2.5, and each unique nucleotide sequence was defined as a clonotype. MiTCR v1.1 was used to align the clonotypes against IMGT TRBV, TRBD and TRBJ reference segments. The analysis was restricted to V-J combinations with a frequency above 0.0001, which together covered just over 99% of the repertoires. A TCS score was defined as the ratio between F50 (clonal expansion) and ExV (chaos), using BLOSUM62-based TCRdist between CDR3 peptides within each V-J. Welch's t-statistics and random forest reduced around 520 V-J features to 13, which were used in a naive Bayes classifier (R e1071). No statistical method was used to set the sample size in advance, and investigators knew the group allocation. The paper describes TCR Vbeta CDR3 sequencing of about 140 peripheral blood samples, made up of some 42 ophthalmopathy patients, roughly 75 hyperthyroidism patients and 17 progressor patients.

The V and J genes are TRBV29-1 and TRBJ2-1; 7 central nucleotides agree with TRBD1. The clonotype was recovered from a man in his forties with Graves disease. Donor details come from another sample of the same person, matched by shared clones. This specimen consisted of peripheral blood mononuclear cells (PBMCs), obtained at new diagnosis, from a patient treated with antithyroid drugs. This receptor carries the CDR3 CSVETGSSYNEQFF. The DNA is as follows: TGCAGCGTTGAGACAGGGAGCTCCTACAATGAGCAGTTCTTC.